A selection of T cell receptor beta chains follows, all from one sample in a study of identical twins. TCRdb recomputed calls from the 5' RACE reads with MiXCR, one row per CDR3 protein. The sample yields about 250,000 distinct CDR3 sequences, 7.5% seen once. These data were likewise used in another study, on yellow fever vaccine responses in identical twins.

The sequenced sample was CD8+ T cells sorted from blood. The receptor set was obtained from a woman under 30 in good health. Both conserved end residues are part of each CDR3. D genes are given only for firm matches. A row's size may be missing; if present it is once, few, many or a size class.

J gene,D gene,V gene,clone size,CDR3 protein,CDR3 DNA
TRBJ2-5,TRBD2,TRBV2,NA,CASAVPLAGYQETQYF,TGTGCCAGCGCGGTCCCACTAGCGGGGTACCAAGAGACCCAGTACTTC
TRBJ2-2,NA,TRBV12-3/TRBV12-4,few,CASSSDRTHTGELFF,TGTGCCAGCAGTTCCGACAGGACCCACACCGGGGAGCTGTTTTTT
TRBJ2-5,NA,TRBV5-6,NA,CASSLGGTAGGFQETQYF,TGTGCCAGCAGCTTGGGGGGGACTGCCGGGGGCTTCCAAGAGACCCAGTACTTC
TRBJ2-3,TRBD2,TRBV9,many,CASSPTPGLAGADGDTQYF,TGTGCCAGCAGCCCCACACCAGGACTAGCGGGAGCCGACGGAGATACGCAGTATTTT
TRBJ2-2,TRBD1,TRBV11-2,few,CASSYSRTGGTGELFF,TGTGCCAGCAGCTATTCACGGACAGGTGGGACCGGGGAGCTGTTTTTT
TRBJ2-5,NA,TRBV11-2,many,CASSLDWSAQETQYF,TGTGCCAGCAGCTTAGATTGGTCAGCCCAAGAGACCCAGTACTTC
TRBJ1-2,NA,TRBV15,NA,CATSRGREVYGYTF,TGTGCCACCAGCAGAGGCCGGGAAGTCTATGGCTACACCTTC
TRBJ2-7,TRBD2,TRBV15,NA,CATSRSRVRENDEQYF,TGTGCCACCAGCCGGAGTCGCGTGCGGGAGAACGACGAGCAGTACTTC
TRBJ1-2,TRBD1,TRBV2,few,CASSATGVNYGYTF,TGTGCCAGCAGTGCGACAGGGGTGAACTATGGCTACACCTTC
TRBJ2-1,TRBD2,TRBV6-5,few,CASSFSGGHNEQFF,TGTGCCAGCAGTTTTAGCGGGGGCCACAATGAGCAGTTCTTC
TRBJ2-7,TRBD2,TRBV12-3/TRBV12-4,many,CASSFGLVGSYEQYF,TGTGCCAGCAGTTTTGGACTAGTGGGATCCTACGAGCAGTACTTC
TRBJ1-1,NA,TRBV12-3/TRBV12-4,few,CASSLQWNTEAFF,TGTGCCAGCAGTCTCCAATGGAACACTGAAGCTTTCTTT
TRBJ2-7,TRBD2,TRBV28,NA,CASSLKPGGEQYF,TGTGCCAGCAGCCTTAAACCGGGGGGCGAGCAGTACTTC
TRBJ1-1,TRBD1,TRBV29-1,NA,CSVEGTEDEAFF,TGCAGCGTTGAGGGGACAGAAGATGAAGCTTTCTTT
TRBJ2-1,NA,TRBV9,NA,CASGGPNEQFF,TGTGCCAGCGGGGGGCCCAATGAGCAGTTCTTC
TRBJ1-5,NA,TRBV2,many,CASSEILAARADNQPQHF,TGTGCCAGCAGTGAAATTTTGGCGGCCAGGGCGGACAATCAGCCCCAGCATTTT
TRBJ2-1,NA,TRBV6-2/TRBV6-3,NA,CASSYSEFNEQFF,TGTGCCAGCAGTTACTCGGAATTTAATGAGCAGTTCTTC
TRBJ2-1,NA,TRBV6-2/TRBV6-3,few,CASSYSWAEQFF,TGTGCCAGCAGTTACTCGTGGGCTGAGCAGTTCTTC
TRBJ2-5,TRBD1,TRBV12-3/TRBV12-4,many,CASSLTGGLETQYF,TGTGCCAGCAGTCTTACAGGGGGGTTGGAGACCCAGTACTTC
TRBJ1-5,NA,TRBV12-3/TRBV12-4,many,CASRGTSNQPQHF,TGTGCCAGCAGAGGGACTAGCAATCAGCCCCAGCATTTT
TRBJ1-1,NA,TRBV5-1,many,CASSLVRDTEAFF,TGCGCCAGCAGCTTGGTCAGGGACACTGAAGCTTTCTTT
TRBJ2-1,TRBD2,TRBV7-6,many,CASSLRLAGVAYDNEQFF,TGTGCCAGCAGCTTGAGACTAGCGGGAGTTGCCTACGACAATGAGCAGTTCTTC
TRBJ1-1,TRBD1,TRBV12-3/TRBV12-4,many,CASTSQGAREAFF,TGTGCCAGCACCTCCCAGGGGGCCCGGGAAGCTTTCTTT
TRBJ2-1,TRBD1,TRBV2,NA,CASSARVDRVPYNEQFF,TGTGCCAGCAGTGCCCGAGTAGACAGGGTCCCCTACAATGAGCAGTTCTTC
TRBJ2-2,NA,TRBV12-3/TRBV12-4,many,CASGPAGAGELFF,TGTGCCAGCGGCCCCGCCGGAGCCGGGGAGCTGTTTTTT
TRBJ1-6,TRBD1,TRBV2,NA,CASSDTGGLNSPLHF,TGTGCCAGCAGTGACACAGGGGGCTTGAATTCACCCCTCCACTTT
TRBJ2-5,TRBD2,TRBV6-1,NA,CASRLAGGWETQYF,TGTGCCAGCAGACTAGCGGGGGGGTGGGAGACCCAGTACTTC
TRBJ2-1,TRBD2,TRBV28,few,CASSLRLAGGHEQFF,TGTGCCAGCAGTTTAAGACTAGCGGGGGGGCATGAGCAGTTCTTC
TRBJ2-1,NA,TRBV5-1,few,CASTATSNEQFF,TGCGCCAGCACCGCGACTAGTAATGAGCAGTTCTTC
TRBJ2-2,NA,TRBV6-1,NA,CASSDRGWGELFF,TGTGCCAGCAGTGATAGGGGATGGGGGGAGCTGTTTTTT
TRBJ2-7,TRBD2,TRBV4-1,NA,CASSQDPSGRGGNEQYF,TGCGCCAGCAGCCAAGACCCTAGCGGGAGAGGAGGGAACGAGCAGTACTTC
TRBJ2-5,TRBD1,TRBV14,NA,CASSQPRTGGQETQYF,TGTGCCAGCAGCCAACCTAGGACAGGGGGTCAAGAGACCCAGTACTTC